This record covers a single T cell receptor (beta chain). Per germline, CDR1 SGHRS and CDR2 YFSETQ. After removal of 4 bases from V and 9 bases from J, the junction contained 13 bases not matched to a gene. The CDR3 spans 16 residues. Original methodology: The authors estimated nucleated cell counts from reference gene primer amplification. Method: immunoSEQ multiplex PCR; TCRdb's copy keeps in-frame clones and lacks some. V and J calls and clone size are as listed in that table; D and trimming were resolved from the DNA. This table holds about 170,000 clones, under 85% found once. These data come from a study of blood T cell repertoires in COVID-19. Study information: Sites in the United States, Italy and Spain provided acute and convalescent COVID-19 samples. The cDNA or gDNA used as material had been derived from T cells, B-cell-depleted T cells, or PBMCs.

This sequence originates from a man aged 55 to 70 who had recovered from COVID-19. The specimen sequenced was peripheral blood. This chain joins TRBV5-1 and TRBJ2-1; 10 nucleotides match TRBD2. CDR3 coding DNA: TGCGCCAGCAGCCTATCCGAAACTAGCGGGGAAATTGAGCAGTTCTTC. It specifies CASSLSETSGEIEQFF.